This T cell receptor (beta chain) was obtained from a study of shared clonotypes between healthy human individuals. The CDR3 runs to 15 residues. Between the trimmed V and J ends, which lost 6 bases and 4 bases, there was a span of 16 bases. The germline CDR1 and CDR2 sequences are MNHEY and SVGAGI. The assay was immunoSEQ multiplex PCR, and TCRdb's table has in-frame clones only and misses some. The top ten clones hold about 1.5% of a sample with about 960,000 clones, around 80% of them seen once. The sequenced material came from memory CD4+ T cells sorted from blood. Subset reported: CD45RA-negative fraction. The gene calls are TRBV6-5 and TRBJ2-1; maybe TRBD2 (5 bases). This clonotype originated in a man between 18 and 35 years old in good health. CDR3 region: CASREGIGLYNEQFF. The CDR3 DNA follows: TGTGCCAGCAGAGAGGGAATAGGGTTGTACAATGAGCAGTTCTTC.